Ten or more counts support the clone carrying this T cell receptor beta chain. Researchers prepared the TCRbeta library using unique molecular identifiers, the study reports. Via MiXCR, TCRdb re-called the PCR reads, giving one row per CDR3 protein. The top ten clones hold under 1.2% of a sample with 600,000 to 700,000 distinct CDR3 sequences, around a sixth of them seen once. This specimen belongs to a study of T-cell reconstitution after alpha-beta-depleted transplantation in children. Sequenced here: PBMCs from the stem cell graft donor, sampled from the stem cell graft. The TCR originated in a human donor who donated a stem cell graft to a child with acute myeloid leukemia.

CDR3 region: CASSFTGRNTEAFF. CDR3 bases: TGTGCCAGCAGTTTTACAGGGAGGAACACTGAAGCTTTCTTT. The genes are TRBV12-3 or TRBV12-4 and TRBJ1-1; weak D call: TRBD1 (6 bases). V was cut by 3 bases and J by 1 base, with 9 bases left in between. The CDR3 is 14 amino acids.